Included here is one T cell receptor beta chain sequence, with context. No cognate antigen has been identified for it. Base qualities were left out, and no much larger clone turns up one base away. Libraries came from the immunoSEQ multiplex PCR assay. The multiplex PCR relied on a mix of 60 forward primers for TCR Vbeta segments and 13 reverse primers for TCR Jbeta segments. The CDR3 region of rearranged TCR beta genes was amplified from genomic DNA by a multiplex PCR assay. The Illumina HiSeq System was used to sequence the amplified TCR beta libraries as 87-base-pair reads. In the paper's pipeline: In a later analysis, some 80 million unique TCR beta chains were counted across the 650 to 750 repertoires, and roughly 10 million of these chains were shared by at least two donors. To remove PCR and sequencing errors, raw reads were error-corrected and collapsed into unique sequences using a nearest-neighbor algorithm that merged closely related sequences. To assign V, D and J gene segments, CDR3 sequences were aligned to IMGT reference sequences. For a sequence to be retained, a match of at least six nucleotides was required to both a V gene segment and a J gene segment. A rearrangement counted as productive if the CDR3 had no stop codons and remained in frame with V and J, and every other rearrangement counted as non-productive. CDR3 was defined by IMGT convention, running from the second conserved V-encoded cysteine to the conserved J-encoded phenylalanine. The earlier analysis of 500 to 750 of the donors excluded any sequence lacking an unambiguous match to a single V gene segment. An earlier analysis of under 750 of the donors called V segments functional above 56.7% productive rearrangements and segregating when the between-donor standard deviation exceeded 5%. A statistical classification framework was developed to diagnose cytomegalovirus status using the catalog of TCR beta chain sequences. A later analysis assigned V and J genes by comparing TCR nucleotide sequences with IMGT/GENE-DB human TR gene sequences. A later analysis assigned CDR3 sequences and most-parsimonious VDJ recombination scenarios with the TCRdist pipeline. In a later analysis, every TCR beta chain was defined by the combination of its CDR3 amino acid sequence and its V-gene family, and reads without a unique V-gene family were dropped. A later analysis removed 592 highly shared, low-generation-probability nucleotide sequences to deal with suspected cross-contamination and a sequencing artifact. In a later analysis, a clonal expansion index was calculated for each public chain from normalized within-repertoire ranks of inferred template counts. In a later analysis, generation probabilities were computed using a VDJ recombination model fitted to out-of-frame rearrangements, and the results were checked against IGoR. A later analysis scored TCR-TCR, TCR-HLA and TCR-CMV co-occurrence with hypergeometric tests, applying a repertoire-size bias correction to TCR pairs. To estimate false discovery rates, a later analysis permuted the HLA or CMV assignments 20 times. A later analysis grouped co-occurring TCRs with DBSCAN, adding TCRdist sequence similarity when clustering within HLA-allele-positive subsets. Co-occurrence clustering excluded repertoires with fewer than 30,000 or more than 120,000 public chains, plus five with anomalous nucleotide sharing. The source is immuneACCESS, and TCRdb retained only in-frame sequences with V and J called. Part of the clones is not carried over; for the studies checked, unresolved V genes explain less than half of this, and the remainder is unexplained. V, J and clone size derive from that table, while D and trimming were established from the DNA sequence. Within this sample are around 150,000 clones, with 66% of them counted one time only. The ten largest clones add up to 1.5% to 2% of the sample.

The data belong to a study of cytomegalovirus exposure and HLA in healthy donors (dated by TCRdb to 2015 to 2018). For the study in its entirety: An earlier analysis of roughly 500 of the donors reported about 250 Gb of sequence data and 117 million unique TCR beta sequences from some 180 million T cells. Using immunosequencing, the study profiled T cell repertoires from fewer than 850 subjects and related those repertoires to cytomegalovirus serostatus. To study patterns of TCR occurrence, a later analysis re-analyzed previously published TCR beta repertoires from 666 donors and added high-resolution HLA genotyping. To decide whether each TCR beta V gene segment behaved as functional or pseudogenic, an earlier analysis of 587 of the donors relied on high-throughput TCR beta sequencing. In addition to the first cohort of 500 to 850 subjects, a separate validation cohort of approximately 120 different subjects was used. Of the roughly 420 genotyped donors, 65% to 90% were placed in the genetic ancestry cluster associated with self-reported Caucasian donors. An early release that covered fewer than 800 HLA-typed donors contained 250 to 350 gigabases of sequencing data and tens of millions of unique TCR sequences. Every discovery cohort repertoire had been produced on one sequencing platform. Donor age, sex, ethnicity and CMV serostatus were collected together with the repertoire data. A later genetic analysis took genome-wide SNP genotypes for about 55% of the 666 donors and used that subset as a discovery cohort. Both class I and class II loci were covered by HLA typing, at four-digit resolution. Rather than using new phenotypic data, the later analysis identified candidate immune exposures from TCR beta sequences and from how often those sequences occurred across donors. Because of strong linkage in the cohort, 4 to 6 DR-DQ haplotypes were treated as single units for association and clustering. Typing coverage differed by locus: A, B, C, DRB1 and DQB1 were typed in about 629-630 donors, DQA1 in 500 to 550, DPA1 in 600 to 610, and DPB1 in approximately 450. Across some 400 genotyped donors of the cohort, an average of about 200,000 unique TCR beta nucleotide sequences per donor were sequenced, and roughly 18% of those sequences were non-productive. To predict cytomegalovirus infection status, the study brought together high-throughput TCR immunosequencing, statistical association of individual TCRs with disease status, and machine learning. The aim of the study was to test whether cataloging public T cell receptors could identify signatures of past pathogen exposure.

From the cysteine up to the phenylalanine, the CDR3 has a length of 11 residues. The sequence is cut down to CDR3 DNA, 33 bases in frame from base 1. The junction carries 11 bases between V and J, which are trimmed by 5 bases and 12 bases respectively. Based on the germline V gene (reference sequence), the CDR1 and CDR2 sequences are PRHDT and FYEKMQ. The cohort comprised some 700 healthy bone marrow donors. At the time of sampling, every cohort member was nominally healthy, though immune exposures that went unrecorded were likely present. Of the roughly 620 cohort members, about 280 had positive CMV serostatus and 350 to 450 had negative CMV serostatus, and CMV serostatus was not recorded for the donor. A peripheral blood sample was provided by each donor, and peripheral blood mononuclear cells were used for TCR beta sequencing. The Qiagen DNeasy Blood Extraction Kit was used to extract genomic DNA from the blood cell samples.

The paper as a whole reports these results and caveats: Linkage disequilibrium might explain the correlated functional status among segregating V segments, but an unknown experimental factor could not be ruled out. Specific HLA alleles were associated with over 15,000 TCR beta sequences at a false discovery rate of 0.05 in a later analysis. HLA typing was unavailable for some donors at each locus, so association tests used only the typed subset. The authors suggested that the approach could potentially be extended to other disease states and immunological phenotypes. About 17 rarely observed V segments, including chromosome 9 orphons, were excluded from the earlier analysis of about 610 of the donors because counts were too low. A later analysis found that HLA-associated TCR beta chains were more clonally expanded and had lower generation probabilities than equally common non-associated chains. For the cohort, immune exposure information was limited to CMV serostatus. Most CMV-associated TCR beta chains appeared to be HLA-restricted in a later analysis, and the HLA associations seemed to be driven largely by CMV exposure. In vitro tests confirmed that a few of the cytomegalovirus-associated TCR beta chains recognize cytomegalovirus antigens. Across donors, most TCR sequences were observed very rarely, whereas some public TCRs were present in many individuals. The sequencing pipeline was judged likely to have produced a cluster of highly shared sequence variants as a technical artifact. When HLA alleles, especially DR and DQ, strongly co-occurred, TCR associations were difficult to assign to individual alleles. Several of the top co-occurrence clusters appeared to be linked to parvovirus B19, influenza, CMV and Epstein-Barr virus, according to a later analysis. In this cohort, only TCR beta chains were sequenced, and detectable features were limited by the absence of alpha or paired-chain data. In both the original and validation cohorts, the classifier was reported to diagnose cytomegalovirus status with high specificity and sensitivity. According to a later analysis, TCR association rates differed among HLA loci, with DRB1 alleles showing the most associated TCRs and HLA-C alleles showing the fewest. In the study, around 150 TCR beta chains were listed as associated with cytomegalovirus. An earlier analysis of 587 of the donors showed that most TCR beta V segments appeared in productive rearrangements either about 90% or about 30% of the time, which broadly matched IMGT annotations. Presence/absence analyses assumed roughly uniform sequencing depth across donors, an assumption that may not hold. Compared with the 666-donor mean, donors in an Asian-associated ancestry cluster had fewer N-insertions in productive TCRs, according to a later genetic analysis. In a later genetic analysis, a missense DCLRE1C variant was associated with V-gene and J-gene trimming of TCR beta chains, and the association was replicated in an independent cohort. The 87-base-pair reads could not distinguish some IMGT-functional V segments, including TRBV6-2 and TRBV6-3, so those segments were excluded. A further reported finding was that TCR beta sequences accurately predicted the HLA-A and HLA-B alleles for most subjects in the first cohort.

The source material was PBMCs. This TCR came from a human donor in good health. The rearranged segments are TRBV13 and TRBJ2-1; the D gene is perhaps TRBD1, from 6 matching bases. For the CDR3, the sequence is CASSPGVGQFF. In nucleotide form, the sequence is TGTGCCAGCAGCCCAGGGGTTGGGCAGTTCTTC.